A selection of T cell receptor beta chains follows, all from one sample in a study of blood T cell repertoires in COVID-19. The protocol was immunoSEQ multiplex PCR, while the TCRdb copy is restricted to in-frame clones and leaves out a portion. The sample shows 200,000 to 300,000 clones, 85% of them seen only once. The sequencing sample was made of peripheral blood. These receptors all come from a man over 45 with COVID-19, enrolled during active disease. CDR3s include the opening cysteine and the closing phenylalanine or tryptophan. The D gene is left open where the match is weak. Size tells how often a clone was seen (once, few, many) or the class of an expanded clone, and some rows leave it out.

V gene,CDR3 length,D gene,J gene,clone size,CDR3 protein
TRBV7-2,18,TRBD2,TRBJ2-3,NA,CASSPGTSGARSTDTQYF
TRBV28,14,TRBD1,TRBJ1-2,NA,CASSSPDRGRGYTF
TRBV7-8,14,TRBD1,TRBJ1-5,NA,CASARDRGDQPQHF
TRBV4-1,16,NA,TRBJ1-3,few,CASSRERGTSGNTIYF
TRBV5-1,16,TRBD1,TRBJ2-3,NA,CASSPEGQGTTDTQYF
TRBV2,15,NA,TRBJ2-5,NA,CASNRLAAYQETQYF
TRBV9,17,TRBD2,TRBJ2-3,NA,CASSPGTSGGLTDTQYF
TRBV28,15,NA,TRBJ2-5,NA,CASSFPNWGSPIQYF
TRBV9,14,TRBD1,TRBJ2-3,NA,CASSFQGATDTQYF
TRBV7-2,15,TRBD2,TRBJ2-2,NA,CASSSHGGAAGELFF
TRBV9,15,NA,TRBJ2-2,NA,CASSVGGRNTGELFF
TRBV30,14,NA,TRBJ2-1,NA,CAWVPRLGFNEQFF
TRBV29-1,14,TRBD1,TRBJ2-1,NA,CSGQATGNYNEQFF
TRBV18,13,NA,TRBJ1-6,NA,CASSPTGVWALHF
TRBV19,16,NA,TRBJ2-2,NA,CASSMVGGYGAGELFF
TRBV7-6,16,NA,TRBJ1-3,NA,CASSLKISGSGNTIYF
TRBV6-5,13,NA,TRBJ1-5,many,CASSTGLNQPQHF
TRBV5-4,15,TRBD2,TRBJ2-5,NA,CASSHSGGLQETQYF
TRBV19,16,NA,TRBJ2-1,NA,CASSMDKKFSYNEQFF
TRBV5-1,18,TRBD2,TRBJ2-1,NA,CASRLGLAGGKNYNEQFF
TRBV5-1,13,TRBD1,TRBJ2-3,NA,CASSDRGSDTQYF
TRBV7-8,15,TRBD1,TRBJ1-6,NA,CASSLGGQGRSPLHF
TRBV7-6,14,TRBD1,TRBJ1-3,few,CASSQRQGGNTIYF
TRBV27,14,NA,TRBJ2-1,NA,CASSLGSAYNEQFF
TRBV19,13,NA,TRBJ2-5,NA,CASSIGGRETQYF
TRBV7-2,16,NA,TRBJ2-1,NA,CASVLYSTGKPDEQFF
TRBV7-2,15,NA,TRBJ2-1,few,CASSLVEGVNNEQFF
TRBV7-9,19,NA,TRBJ2-6,few,CASTLPLSDSYSGANVLTF
TRBV12-3/TRBV12-4,13,NA,TRBJ1-2,NA,CASSYRERYGYTF
TRBV7-2,16,NA,TRBJ1-4,once,CASSPSPPGINEKLFF
TRBV10-3,15,TRBD2,TRBJ2-3,once,CATSFSGGSTDTQYF
TRBV4-1,17,TRBD1,TRBJ1-2,NA,CASSQDRRQGSNYGYTF
TRBV4-1,13,NA,TRBJ1-5,NA,CASSQDLYQPQHF
TRBV30,15,TRBD1,TRBJ2-1,NA,CAWRTRTGGRNEQFF
TRBV7-9,16,NA,TRBJ1-3,NA,CASSLSTRKTGNTIYF
TRBV10-3,15,TRBD2,TRBJ2-2,NA,CAATGGTANTGELFF